The 27 T cell receptor beta chains listed next were all sequenced from one sample in a study of T-cell memory formation after mild COVID-19. A single record per CDR3 protein comes from TCRdb applying MiXCR to the 5' RACE reads. The data contain fewer than 700,000 distinct CDR3 sequences, approximately 18% of them singletons. The sample comprised PBMCs or a T cell subset sorted from them (not recorded which). The receptors were gathered from an adult woman who had mild COVID-19 (a few samples of this study predate the infection). Cell type and time point are not known.

The chain carries TRBV6-2 or TRBV6-3 and TRBJ2-7; 7 bases are a match to TRBD1. Germline V lookup: CDR1 MNHEY, CDR2 SVGEGT. The ends lost 10 bases at V and 2 bases at J; junction bases unmatched: 11. This CDR3 has 14 amino acids. The DNA of the CDR3 is TGTGCCACTCAACAGGGGTGGTTCGCCTACGAGCAGTACTTC. This translates into CATQQGWFAYEQYF.

V and J are TRBV19 and TRBJ2-7; D may correspond to TRBD1 or TRBD2 (5 bases each). The germline V and J ends were trimmed by 3 bases and 4 bases, with 13 bases remaining between them. Germline V gene data show CDR1 as LNHDA and CDR2 as SQIVND (reference sequence). The CDR3 extends over 14 amino acids. CDR3 in DNA: TGTGCCAGTAGTATTTCAGGGCGGAGGTACGAGCAGTACTTC. Protein: CASSISGRRYEQYF. Looking up the rest from reference TRBV19 and TRBJ2-7 gives the full variable domain: DGGITQSPKYLFRKEGQNVTLSCEQNLNHDAMYWYRQDPGQGLRLIYYSQIVNDFQKGDIAEGYSVSREKKESFPLTVTSAQKNPTAFYLCASSISGRRYEQYFGPGTRLTVT.

In this sample, this clonotype turned up a few times. At one end, the junction sequence differs from germline, possibly due to a read error. V gene TRBV7-7 combines with J gene TRBJ2-7; possibly TRBD2 for D (5 bases). This CDR3 is 13 amino acids long. From germline, CDR1 is SSHAT and CDR2 FNYEAQ (reference sequence). The CDR3: CASSSSPLGEQYF. For the CDR3, the DNA is TGTGCTAGCAGTTCTAGCCCCTTGGGGGAGCAGTACTTC.

This clonotype was counted between two and nine times. The chain links TRBV7-9 to TRBJ1-2; TRBD1 aligns across 8 bases. Germline CDR1 and CDR2: SEHNR and FQNEAQ (reference sequence). With V trimmed by 5 bases and J by 1 base, 9 bases remained unmatched. The CDR3 extends over 16 amino acids. The CDR3 sequence: CASSRGQGHFNYGYTF. In DNA form, the CDR3 reads TGTGCCAGCAGCCGCGGACAGGGACACTTTAACTATGGCTACACCTTC.

The CDR3 DNA reads TGTGCCAGCAGTTTCCACAGGGGGCAGGGGGCCAACGTCCTGACTTTC. It translates to CASSFHRGQGANVLTF. The chain uses TRBV14 and TRBJ2-6, with 9 bases aligning to TRBD1. In germline, CDR1 is SGHDN, CDR2 FVKESK. CDR3 length: 16 amino acids. V lost 6 bases and J lost 4; bases outside the gene matches: 7.

The chain joins TRBV29-1 to TRBJ1-5; D uncertain. V lost 6 bases, J lost 0 bases, and 9 bases lay in between. The CDR3 has 13 residues. The germline CDR1 and CDR2 sequences are SQVTM and ANQGSEA. CDR3 residues: CSVAKYSNQPQHF. The CDR3, as DNA: TGCAGCGTCGCAAAATATAGCAATCAGCCCCAGCATTTT.

The rearrangement joins TRBV2 to TRBJ2-7, with 11 positions matching TRBD2. Germline V lookup: CDR1 SNHLY, CDR2 FYNNEI. This CDR3 contains 15 residues. J lost 3 bases, V lost 6 bases, and 7 bases had no gene match. CDR3: CASRISGRADYEQYF. The CDR3 coding sequence is TGTGCCAGCAGGATTAGCGGGAGGGCCGACTACGAGCAGTACTTC.

The rearrangement joins TRBV5-5 to TRBJ2-5, with TRBD2 identical over 7 bases. Germline CDR1 reads SGHKS; CDR2 reads YYEKEE (reference sequence). The junction had 4 bases not matched to a gene; V was cut back by 1 base and J by 7 bases. CDR3 length: 13 residues. CDR3 region: CASSLQAGRTQYF. CDR3 DNA sequence: TGTGCCAGCAGCTTGCAAGCGGGACGGACCCAGTACTTC.

This clonotype came up a few times. The chain carries TRBV7-9 and TRBJ1-2; D possibly corresponds to TRBD1 (5 bases). V was pared by 5 bases and J by 3 bases, with 22 bases between. The germline gives CDR1 SEHNR, CDR2 FQNEAQ (reference sequence). The CDR3 is 17 residues long. This CDR3 is CASSITQPGQGDYGYTF. DNA of the CDR3: TGTGCCAGCAGCATTACCCAGCCCGGTCAGGGTGACTATGGCTACACCTTC.

V gene TRBV19 combines with J gene TRBJ2-1; 9 bases map to TRBD2. Germline V gives CDR1 LNHDA, CDR2 SQIVND (reference sequence). The CDR3 consists of 16 residues. Trimming removed 0 bases from V and 5 bases from J; junction bases left unmatched: 5. The chain's CDR3 is CASSIDASGTHNEQFF. In DNA, the CDR3 is TGTGCCAGTAGTATAGACGCTAGCGGGACCCACAATGAGCAGTTCTTC.

This clonotype came up a few times. This sequence joins TRBV29-1 and TRBJ2-4; a possible D gene is TRBD1 (6 bases). This CDR3 contains 12 residues. With 6 bases removed from V and 3 bases from J, the gap between germline ends came to 9 bases. Germline V CDR1 and CDR2: SQVTM, ANQGSEA. The CDR3 protein is CSVRTDKNIQYF. CDR3 DNA sequence: TGCAGCGTCCGGACAGACAAAAACATTCAGTACTTC.

This clonotype was detected only a few times. The V and J genes are TRBV7-3 and TRBJ2-7, with a possible D match to TRBD1 (5 bases). Germline V lookup: CDR1 SGHTA, CDR2 FQGTGA. The CDR3 totals 13 residues. V lost 8 bases, J lost 0 bases, and 11 bases lay in between. CDR3 bases: TGTGCCAGCCCCCCCCAGGGCTCCTACGAGCAGTACTTC. It codes for CASPPQGSYEQYF.

A few counts support this clonotype. V gene TRBV7-9 combines with J gene TRBJ2-2; D might be TRBD2 (6 bases). V lost 3 bases and J lost 5, with 13 bases in between. The germline V gene encodes CDR1 SEHNR and CDR2 FQNEAQ (reference sequence). This CDR3 is 15 amino acids long. The CDR3 sequence is CASSFVGAGTGELFF. The CDR3 coding sequence is TGTGCCAGCAGCTTTGTTGGTGCGGGAACCGGGGAGCTGTTTTTT.

The gene calls are TRBV2 and TRBJ1-1; D is ambiguous. The V gene's germline CDR1 is SNHLY and CDR2 FYNNEI. The CDR3 has 15 amino acids. Trimming cost V 4 bases and J 3 bases, with 15 bases left between them. The CDR3 is CASSGELGVDTEAFF. The CDR3 DNA follows: TGTGCCAGCAGTGGGGAGTTGGGCGTGGACACTGAAGCTTTCTTT.

In its sample, this clonotype was seen a few times. V gene TRBV11-3 combines with J gene TRBJ2-1; 11 nucleotides agree with TRBD2. V was clipped by 5 bases and J by 9 bases; unmatched bases: 12. This CDR3 region has 16 residues. Germline lookup yields CDR1 SGHNT and CDR2 YENEEA. The CDR3 sequence is CASSPRGLAGGSEQFF. The CDR3 bases are TGTGCCAGCAGCCCGAGGGGGCTAGCGGGAGGCAGTGAGCAGTTCTTC.

V usage is TRBV20-1 and J usage is TRBJ2-1; 12 bases align to TRBD2. V trimming: 5 bases; J trimming: 2 bases; junction bases outside the gene matches: 7. There are 16 residues in the CDR3. Germline lookup yields CDR1 DFQATT and CDR2 SNEGSKA (reference sequence). CDR3 loop: CSARPTSGSTYNEQFF. As DNA, the CDR3 is TGCAGTGCTCGACCGACTAGCGGGAGTACCTACAATGAGCAGTTCTTC.

This clonotype has more than one count but fewer than ten. The chain's CDR3 is CASRGTLDRLEDNEQFF. As DNA, the CDR3 is TGTGCCAGCAGGGGCACCTTGGACAGGCTAGAGGACAATGAGCAGTTCTTC. V and J are TRBV11-2 and TRBJ2-1; 7 positions match TRBD1. There are 17 residues in the CDR3. CDR1 SGHAT and CDR2 FQNNGV come from the germline V gene. V gave up 6 bases and J gave up 5 bases; unmatched junction bases: 16.

This clonotype has just a few counts. This chain joins TRBV20-1 and TRBJ1-1, with 9 bases that match TRBD1. V shed 3 bases and J 7 bases; nucleotides not matched to a gene: 9. Germline CDR1 DFQATT, CDR2 SNEGSKA (reference sequence). The CDR3 has 14 residues. DNA of the CDR3: TGCAGTGCTAGTGCGGGACAGGGATTCGGTGAAGCTTTCTTT. It translates to CSASAGQGFGEAFF.

Note on this clonotype: An end of the junction differs from the germline gene, which may be a read error. The chain recombines TRBV5-1 with TRBJ1-2; D remains unclear. Per germline, CDR1 SGHRS and CDR2 YFSETQ. The length of the CDR3 is 13 residues. CDR3 region: CASSSSSDGMARF. The CDR3, as DNA: TGCGCCAGCAGCTCCTCCTCGGACGGAATGGCTAGATTC.

The chain links TRBV7-9 to TRBJ2-7; TRBD1 might be the D (6 bases). The CDR3 runs 16 residues. Between the trimmed V and J ends, which lost 5 bases and 4 bases, there was a span of 21 bases. Per germline, CDR1 SEHNR and CDR2 FQNEAQ (reference sequence). Written as DNA, the CDR3 is TGTGCCAGCAGCCGATTGACAGGTGGACGTCGGTACGAGCAGTACTTC. Translating gives CASSRLTGGRRYEQYF.

In its sample, this clonotype was seen a few times. The V call is TRBV6-2 or TRBV6-3, the J call TRBJ1-5; 7 bases fit TRBD1. V lost 0 bases to trimming and J lost 0 bases; unmatched junction nucleotides: 11. Germline V gene sequence: CDR1 MNHEY, CDR2 SVGEGT. This CDR3 comprises 19 residues. The CDR3 sequence: CASSYSWTGDLYSNQPQHF. The CDR3, as DNA: TGTGCCAGCAGTTACTCGTGGACAGGAGATTTATATAGCAATCAGCCCCAGCATTTT.

The chain carries TRBV9 and TRBJ2-7; 9 bases match TRBD1. Germline trimming cut 0 bases from V and 5 bases from J; bases unmatched to any gene: 6. CDR3 length equals 15 residues. The V gene's germline CDR1 is SGDLS and CDR2 YYNGEE. CDR3 region: CASSVEQGAYHEQYF. CDR3 in DNA: TGTGCCAGCAGCGTAGAACAGGGGGCTTACCACGAGCAGTACTTC.

This chain links TRBV24-1 with TRBJ2-1; TRBD2 aligns across 14 bases. Germline V lookup: CDR1 KGHDR, CDR2 SFDVKD. The CDR3 contains 16 residues. V gave up 2 bases and J gave up 8 bases; unmatched junction bases: 4. The CDR3 sequence is CATSDWGLAGVDEQFF. CDR3 DNA sequence: TGTGCCACCAGTGATTGGGGACTAGCGGGAGTAGATGAGCAGTTCTTC.

This clonotype occurred once. V and J are TRBV6-2 or TRBV6-3 and TRBJ2-2; D remains ambiguous. The V end was cut by 5 bases, the J end by 1 base, with 14 bases between. This CDR3 is 16 amino acids long. The germline CDR1 and CDR2 sequences are MNHEY and SVGEGT. Written as DNA, the CDR3 is TGTGCCAGCAGTCCCCACTCGCTATTGAACACCGGGGAGCTGTTTTTT. Its protein product is CASSPHSLLNTGELFF.

This clonotype was seen a few times. This chain links TRBV4-3 with TRBJ2-1; D unresolved. The CDR3 is 15 amino acids. Between the trimmed V and J ends, which lost 1 base and 2 bases, there was a span of 9 bases. From germline, CDR1 is LGHNA and CDR2 YSLEER. In DNA, the CDR3 is TGCGCCAGCAGCCAAGGCGTGGAAACCTACAATGAGCAGTTCTTC. This translates into CASSQGVETYNEQFF.

V is TRBV6-1 and J is TRBJ1-2; D possibly corresponds to TRBD1 (6 bases). The ends were cut back, 1 base at V and 4 bases at J, with 13 bases in the middle. The CDR3 runs 15 residues. The germline V gene encodes CDR1 MNHNS and CDR2 SASEGT. The CDR3 nucleotides read TGTGCCAGCAGTGAAGGAAAACAGGGTTCCTATGGCTACACCTTC. Translated, it gives CASSEGKQGSYGYTF.

This clonotype was observed a few times. The V call is TRBV4-2, the J call TRBJ2-7; 12 bases align to TRBD2. The CDR3 spans 18 residues. The germline V gene encodes CDR1 LGHNA and CDR2 YNFKEQ. V was pared by 1 base and J by 4 bases, with 11 bases of the junction left unmatched. The CDR3 sequence is CASSQATSGSGRGYEQYF. The CDR3 DNA reads as TGTGCCAGCAGCCAAGCGACTAGCGGGAGCGGGCGAGGGTACGAGCAGTACTTC.